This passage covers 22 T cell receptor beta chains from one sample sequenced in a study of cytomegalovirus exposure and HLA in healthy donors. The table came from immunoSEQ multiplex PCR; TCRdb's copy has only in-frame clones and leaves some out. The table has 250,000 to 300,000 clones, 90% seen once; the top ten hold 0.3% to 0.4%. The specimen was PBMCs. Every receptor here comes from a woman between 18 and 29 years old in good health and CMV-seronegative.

The CDR3 DNA reads as TGTGCCTGGGGTAGGGAGACGATGAACACTGAAGCTTTCTTT. This translates into CAWGRETMNTEAFF. This chain joins TRBV30 and TRBJ1-1; D is ambiguous. In germline, CDR1 is GTSNPN, CDR2 SVGIG (reference sequence). V lost 5 bases, J lost 0 bases, and 13 bases lay in between. The CDR3 covers 14 residues.

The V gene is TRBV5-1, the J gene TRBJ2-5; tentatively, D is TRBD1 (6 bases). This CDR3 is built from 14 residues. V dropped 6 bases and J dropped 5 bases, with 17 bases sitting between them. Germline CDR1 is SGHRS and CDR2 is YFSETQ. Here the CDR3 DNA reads TGCGCCAGCACCATGGGACATCCGAGGGAGACCCAGTACTTC. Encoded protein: CASTMGHPRETQYF.

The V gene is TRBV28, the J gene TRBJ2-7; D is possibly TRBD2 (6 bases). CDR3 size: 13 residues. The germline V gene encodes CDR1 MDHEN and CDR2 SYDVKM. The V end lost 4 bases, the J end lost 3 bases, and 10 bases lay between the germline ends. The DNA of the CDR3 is TGTGCCAGCAGTTCGGGGGTAAGCTACGAGCAGTACGTC. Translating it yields CASSSGVSYEQYV.

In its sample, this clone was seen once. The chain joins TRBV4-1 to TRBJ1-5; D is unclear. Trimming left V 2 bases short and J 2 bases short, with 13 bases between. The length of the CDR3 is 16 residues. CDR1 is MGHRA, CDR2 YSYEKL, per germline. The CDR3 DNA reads TGCGCCAGCAGCCAAATTGTCGTGACACGCAATCAGCCCCAGCATTTT. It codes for CASSQIVVTRNQPQHF.

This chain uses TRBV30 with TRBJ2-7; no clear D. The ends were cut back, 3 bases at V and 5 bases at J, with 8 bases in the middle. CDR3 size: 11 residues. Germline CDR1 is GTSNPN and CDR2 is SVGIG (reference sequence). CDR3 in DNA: TGTGCCTGGAGACTTGTCCACGAGCAGTACTTC. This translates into CAWRLVHEQYF.

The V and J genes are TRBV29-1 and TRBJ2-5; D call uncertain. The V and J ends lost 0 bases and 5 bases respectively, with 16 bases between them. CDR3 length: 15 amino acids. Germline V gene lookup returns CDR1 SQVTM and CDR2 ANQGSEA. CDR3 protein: CSVEDLVSGGETQYF. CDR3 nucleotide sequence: TGCAGCGTTGAAGATCTGGTTTCGGGTGGGGAGACCCAGTACTTC.

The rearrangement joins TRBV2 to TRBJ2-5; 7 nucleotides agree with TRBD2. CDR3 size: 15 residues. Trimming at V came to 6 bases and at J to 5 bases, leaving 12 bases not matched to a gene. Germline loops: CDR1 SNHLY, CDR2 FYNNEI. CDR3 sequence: CASRGLFSAVETQYF. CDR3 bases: TGTGCCAGCAGGGGACTATTTTCGGCCGTGGAGACCCAGTACTTC.

In DNA, the CDR3 is TGTGCCAGCTCACAAAAGGGGGCTGGTGGGGCCAACGTCCTGACTTTC. Its translation: CASSQKGAGGANVLTF. The gene calls are TRBV18 and TRBJ2-6; TRBD1 agrees at 7 bases. Germline loops: CDR1 KGHSH, CDR2 LQKENI. V lost 4 bases, J lost 3 bases, and 6 bases stayed unmatched. CDR3 size: 16 residues.

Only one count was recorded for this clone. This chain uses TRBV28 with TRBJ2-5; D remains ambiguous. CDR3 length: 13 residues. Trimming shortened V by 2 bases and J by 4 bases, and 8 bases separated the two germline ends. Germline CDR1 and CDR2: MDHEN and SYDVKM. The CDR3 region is CASSLDFSETQYF. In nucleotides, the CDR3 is TGTGCCAGCAGTTTAGACTTCTCAGAGACCCAGTACTTC.

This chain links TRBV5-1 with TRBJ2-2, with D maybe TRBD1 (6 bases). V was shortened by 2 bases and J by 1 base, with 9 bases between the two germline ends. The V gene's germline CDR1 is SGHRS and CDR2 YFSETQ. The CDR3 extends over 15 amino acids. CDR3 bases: TGCGCCAGCAGCTTCCCGACAGGGAACACCGGGGAGCTGTTTTTT. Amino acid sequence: CASSFPTGNTGELFF.

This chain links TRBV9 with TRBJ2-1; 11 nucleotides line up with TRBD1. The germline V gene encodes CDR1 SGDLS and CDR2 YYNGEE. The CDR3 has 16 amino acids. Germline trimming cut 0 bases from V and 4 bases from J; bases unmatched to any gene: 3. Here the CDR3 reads CASSVAGQGEYNEQFF. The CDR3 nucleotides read TGTGCCAGCAGCGTAGCGGGACAGGGGGAATACAATGAGCAGTTCTTC. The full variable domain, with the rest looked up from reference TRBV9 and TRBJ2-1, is DSGVTQTPKHLITATGQRVTLRCSPRSGDLSVYWYQQSLDQGLQFLIQYYNGEERAKGNILERFSAQQFPDLHSELNLSSLELGDSALYFCASSVAGQGEYNEQFFGPGTRLTVL.

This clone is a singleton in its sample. As DNA, the CDR3 is TGTGCCAGCAGCTTGGATCAGGGTCGCACAGATACGCAGTATTTT. Translated, it gives CASSLDQGRTDTQYF. The chain has TRBV5-8 and TRBJ2-3; D possibly corresponds to TRBD1 (5 bases). The V and J ends lost 0 bases and 1 base respectively, with 9 bases between them. The CDR3 covers 15 residues. Germline CDR1 and CDR2: SGHTS and YDEGEE.

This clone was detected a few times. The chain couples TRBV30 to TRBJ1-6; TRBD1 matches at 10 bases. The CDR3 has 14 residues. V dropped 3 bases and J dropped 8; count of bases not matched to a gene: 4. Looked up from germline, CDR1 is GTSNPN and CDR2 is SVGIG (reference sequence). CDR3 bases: TGTGCCTGGAGCGATGGACAGGGGGATTCACCCCTCCACTTT. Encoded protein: CAWSDGQGDSPLHF.

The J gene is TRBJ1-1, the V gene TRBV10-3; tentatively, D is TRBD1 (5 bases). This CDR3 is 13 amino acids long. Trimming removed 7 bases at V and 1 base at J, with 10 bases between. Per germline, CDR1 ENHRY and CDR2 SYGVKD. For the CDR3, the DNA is TGTGCCATCATAGGGGAACCGAACACTGAAGCTTTCTTT. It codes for CAIIGEPNTEAFF.

The CDR3 protein is CASSSWDSSFYGYTF. CDR3 in DNA: TGTGCCAGCAGCTCTTGGGACAGTTCCTTCTATGGCTACACCTTC. The rearrangement joins TRBV5-4 to TRBJ1-2; 7 bases align to TRBD1. The CDR3 sequence is 15 residues long. Trimming took 3 bases from V and 4 from J; bases not matched to a gene: 9. The germline V gene has CDR1 SGHNT and CDR2 YYREEE (reference sequence).

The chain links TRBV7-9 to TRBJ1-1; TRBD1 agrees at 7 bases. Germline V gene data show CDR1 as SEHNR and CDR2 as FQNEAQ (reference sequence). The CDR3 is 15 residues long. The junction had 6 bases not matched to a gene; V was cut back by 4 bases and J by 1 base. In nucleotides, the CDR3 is TGTGCCAGCAGCTACGGAAACAGGGGGAACACTGAAGCTTTCTTT. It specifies CASSYGNRGNTEAFF.

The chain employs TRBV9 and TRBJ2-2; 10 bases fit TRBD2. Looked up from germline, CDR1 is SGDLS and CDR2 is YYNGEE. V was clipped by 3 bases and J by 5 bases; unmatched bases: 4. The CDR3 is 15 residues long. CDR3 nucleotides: TGTGCCAGCAGCGCCACTAGCGGGGTGACCGGGGAGCTGTTTTTT. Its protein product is CASSATSGVTGELFF.

For the CDR3, the DNA is TGCGCCAGCAGCATCGGACTAGCGGGGGGTTACGAGCAGTACGTC. Its protein is CASSIGLAGGYEQYV. The rearrangement links TRBV5-1 to TRBJ2-7, with 14 bases fitting TRBD2. Germline CDR1 SGHRS, CDR2 YFSETQ. The CDR3 runs 15 residues. Trimming removed 4 bases from V and 4 bases from J; junction bases left unmatched: 4.

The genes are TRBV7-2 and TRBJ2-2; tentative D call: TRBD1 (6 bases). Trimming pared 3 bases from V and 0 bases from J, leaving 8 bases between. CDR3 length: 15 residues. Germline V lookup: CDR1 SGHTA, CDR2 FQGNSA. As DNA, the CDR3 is TGTGCCAGCAGCTTTGGGACACCGAACACCGGGGAGCTGTTTTTT. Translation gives CASSFGTPNTGELFF.

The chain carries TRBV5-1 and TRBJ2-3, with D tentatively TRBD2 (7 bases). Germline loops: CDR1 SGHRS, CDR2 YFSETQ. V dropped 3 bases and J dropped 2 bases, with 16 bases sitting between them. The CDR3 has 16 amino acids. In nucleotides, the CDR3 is TGCGCCAGCAGCTGGGGGGGCCGGGGGAACACAGATACGCAGTATTTT. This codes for CASSWGGRGNTDTQYF.

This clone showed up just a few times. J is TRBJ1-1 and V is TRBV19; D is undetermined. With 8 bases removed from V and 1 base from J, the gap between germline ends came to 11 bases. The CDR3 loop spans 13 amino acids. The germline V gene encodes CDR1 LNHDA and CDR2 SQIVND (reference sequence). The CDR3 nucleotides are TGTGCCAGTTCACCGGGATGGAACACTGAAGCTTTCTTT. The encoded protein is CASSPGWNTEAFF.

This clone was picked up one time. DNA of the CDR3: TGTGCCAGCAGTGCACAGGGTAGCTATGGCTACACCTTC. It codes for CASSAQGSYGYTF. The chain couples TRBV28 to TRBJ1-2; perhaps TRBD1 as D (6 bases). V shed 5 bases and J shed 4 bases, with 11 bases lying between them. CDR1 and CDR2 (germline): MDHEN, SYDVKM. The CDR3 loop spans 13 amino acids.